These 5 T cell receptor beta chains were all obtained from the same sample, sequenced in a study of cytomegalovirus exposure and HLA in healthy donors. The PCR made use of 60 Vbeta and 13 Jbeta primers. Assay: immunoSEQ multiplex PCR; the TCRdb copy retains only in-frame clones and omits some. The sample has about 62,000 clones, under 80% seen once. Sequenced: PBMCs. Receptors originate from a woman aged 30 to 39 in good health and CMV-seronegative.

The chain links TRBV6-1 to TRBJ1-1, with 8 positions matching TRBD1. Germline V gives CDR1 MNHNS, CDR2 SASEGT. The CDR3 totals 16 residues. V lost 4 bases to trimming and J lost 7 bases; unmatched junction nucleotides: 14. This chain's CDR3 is CASSGPFRGPVCEAFF. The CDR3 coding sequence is TGTGCCAGCAGTGGGCCCTTCAGGGGGCCCGTTTGTGAAGCTTTCTTT.

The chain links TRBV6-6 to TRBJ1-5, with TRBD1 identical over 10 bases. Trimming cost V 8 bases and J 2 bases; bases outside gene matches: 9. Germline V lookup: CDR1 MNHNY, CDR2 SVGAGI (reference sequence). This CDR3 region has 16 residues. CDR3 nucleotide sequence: TGTGCCAGCCGGGACAGGGGAGAATTGGGCAATCAGCCCCAGCATTTT. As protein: CASRDRGELGNQPQHF.

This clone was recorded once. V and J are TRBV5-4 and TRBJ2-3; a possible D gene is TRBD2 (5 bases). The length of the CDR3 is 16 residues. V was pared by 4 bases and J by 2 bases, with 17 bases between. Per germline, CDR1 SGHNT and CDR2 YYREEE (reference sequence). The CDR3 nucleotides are TGTGCCAGCAGCCTAAGCTGGACTCCCTCCACAGATACGCAGTATTTT. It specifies CASSLSWTPSTDTQYF.

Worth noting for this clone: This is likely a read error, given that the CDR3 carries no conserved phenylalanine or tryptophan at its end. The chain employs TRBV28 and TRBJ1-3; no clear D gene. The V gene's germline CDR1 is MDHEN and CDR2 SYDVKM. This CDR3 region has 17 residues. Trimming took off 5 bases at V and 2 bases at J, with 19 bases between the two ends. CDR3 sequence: CASSGWAIRRTGNTIYS. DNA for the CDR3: TGTGCCAGCAGTGGCTGGGCTATTAGAAGAACTGGAAACACCATATATTCT.

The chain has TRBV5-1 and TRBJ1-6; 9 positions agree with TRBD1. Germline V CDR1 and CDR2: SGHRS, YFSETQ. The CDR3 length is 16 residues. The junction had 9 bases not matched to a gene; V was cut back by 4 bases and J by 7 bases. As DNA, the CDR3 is TGCGCCAGCAGCCCAGCCCCGACAGGGGGAAATTCACCCCTCCACTTT. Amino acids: CASSPAPTGGNSPLHF.